These 26 T cell receptor beta chains were sequenced from one sample in a study of T-cell reconstitution after alpha-beta-depleted transplantation in children. Unique molecular identifiers were incorporated into the prepared TCRbeta library. TCRdb redid the calling of the PCR reads with MiXCR, one entry per CDR3 protein. This table has around 530,000 distinct CDR3 sequences, over 25% appearing once. The starting material was PBMCs from the stem cell graft donor, obtained from the stem cell graft. The source is a human donor who donated a stem cell graft to a child with aplastic anemia.

The V gene is TRBV7-8, the J gene TRBJ1-1; D is undetermined. The V end lost 0 bases, the J end lost 2 bases, and 4 bases lay between the germline ends. This CDR3 is 13 amino acids long. Germline-derived CDR1 and CDR2 are SGHVS and FQNEAQ. This CDR3 reads CASSLAFNTEAFF. CDR3 nucleotides: TGTGCCAGCAGCTTAGCCTTTAACACTGAAGCTTTCTTT.

This sequence joins TRBV7-2 and TRBJ2-5; the match to TRBD1 covers 8 bases. V shed 5 bases and J 5 bases; nucleotides not matched to a gene: 7. CDR1 and CDR2 (germline): SGHTA, FQGNSA. The CDR3 covers 14 residues. CDR3 coding DNA: TGTGCCAGCAGCCCTCAGGGGGCGCTGGAGACCCAGTACTTC. Translated: CASSPQGALETQYF.

In its sample, this clonotype was seen a few times. The chain uses TRBV20-1 and TRBJ2-3; 7 nucleotides agree with TRBD2. With 3 bases clipped from V and 2 bases from J, the junction kept 11 bases outside the gene matches. CDR3 size: 16 residues. Germline lookup yields CDR1 DFQATT and CDR2 SNEGSKA (reference sequence). In nucleotides, the CDR3 is TGCAGTGCTAGGGGATTTGCGGGAGACCTCACAGATACGCAGTATTTT. It codes for CSARGFAGDLTDTQYF.

Only a few counts were recorded for this clonotype. V is TRBV2 and J is TRBJ2-4; D is possibly TRBD2 (8 bases). Trimming took off 3 bases at V and 4 bases at J, with 13 bases between the two ends. Germline V gene data show CDR1 as SNHLY and CDR2 as FYNNEI. CDR3 size: 15 residues. The chain's CDR3 is CASSDREGAKNIQYF. Written as DNA, the CDR3 is TGTGCCAGCAGTGATCGGGAGGGGGCGAAAAACATTCAGTACTTC.

The J gene is TRBJ1-5, the V gene TRBV29-1, with D tentatively TRBD1 (6 bases). In germline, CDR1 is SQVTM, CDR2 ANQGSEA. The CDR3 sequence is 14 residues long. The V end was cut by 4 bases, the J end by 2 bases, with 12 bases between. The CDR3 DNA reads as TGCAGCGTTGTCAGGGGAGCGGGCAATCAGCCCCAGCATTTT. Protein: CSVVRGAGNQPQHF.

J is TRBJ2-7 and V is TRBV12-3 or TRBV12-4; TRBD1 matches 7 bases. The V and J ends lost 5 bases and 2 bases, in that order; junction bases with no gene match: 9. The CDR3 spans 15 residues. CDR3 bases: TGTGCCAGCAGTCTTACCGGGACAGATCCCTACGAGCAGTACTTC. Amino acids: CASSLTGTDPYEQYF.

The V gene is TRBV29-1, the J gene TRBJ2-3; 12 bases agree with TRBD2. Unmatched junction bases numbered 0, after V lost 5 bases and J lost 0 bases. This CDR3 is built from 14 residues. Per germline, CDR1 SQVTM and CDR2 ANQGSEA. CDR3 sequence: CSVTSGRSTDTQYF. The CDR3 nucleotides read TGCAGCGTTACTAGCGGGAGGAGCACAGATACGCAGTATTTT.

V usage is TRBV12-3 or TRBV12-4 and J usage is TRBJ2-3; D gene ambiguous. There are 14 residues in the CDR3. V shed 6 bases and J shed 2 bases, with 12 bases lying between them. CDR3 sequence: CASSLPGYTDTQYF. Here the CDR3 DNA reads TGTGCCAGCAGCCTCCCGGGCTACACAGATACGCAGTATTTT.

The V gene is TRBV7-8, the J gene TRBJ1-1, with 8 bases fitting TRBD1. From germline, CDR1 is SGHVS and CDR2 FQNEAQ. The CDR3 length is 13 residues. The trim removed 4 bases at V and 7 bases at J, leaving 5 bases unmatched. In DNA form, the CDR3 reads TGTGCCAGCAGCTACCAGGGGGCGAGTGAAGCTTTCTTT. Its translation is CASSYQGASEAFF.

This clonotype was seen a few times. The chain recombines TRBV20-1 with TRBJ2-2; 10 nucleotides line up with TRBD1. Per the germline V gene, CDR1 is DFQATT and CDR2 is SNEGSKA (reference sequence). V was pared by 4 bases and J by 7 bases, with 18 bases of the junction left unmatched. CDR3 length: 18 residues. CDR3 nucleotide sequence: TGCAGTGCTAACCAATTGGAAAACTCGGGACAGGGGATCGGGGAGCTGTTTTTT. It translates to CSANQLENSGQGIGELFF.

This clonotype was counted a few times. The chain is built from TRBV20-1 and TRBJ1-2; tentative D call: TRBD1 (5 bases). Per germline, CDR1 DFQATT and CDR2 SNEGSKA (reference sequence). The V and J ends lost 1 base and 4 bases respectively, with 13 bases between them. This CDR3 contains 14 residues. The CDR3 reads CSARATETAYGYTF. CDR3 sequence (DNA): TGCAGTGCTAGAGCAACGGAGACAGCCTATGGCTACACCTTC.

This clonotype occurred a few times. The chain employs TRBV5-1 and TRBJ1-1, with D maybe TRBD1 (5 bases). This CDR3 comprises 16 residues. Germline-derived CDR1 and CDR2 are SGHRS and YFSETQ. Trimming stripped 0 bases from V and 3 bases from J, with 15 bases between. CDR3 loop: CASSLEAGRKDTEAFF. The CDR3 DNA is TGCGCCAGCAGCTTGGAGGCAGGGCGTAAGGACACTGAAGCTTTCTTT.

The V gene is TRBV12-3 or TRBV12-4, the J gene TRBJ2-1; D might be TRBD1 (6 bases). Trimming removed 4 bases from V and 7 bases from J, with 17 bases in between. The CDR3 spans 15 residues. CDR3 coding DNA: TGTGCCAGCAGTTCAACCATAGGACAGCCTAATGAGCAGTTCTTC. This translates into CASSSTIGQPNEQFF.

CDR3 sequence: CSARTGLAYNEQFF. The CDR3 nucleotides are TGCAGTGCTAGAACGGGACTTGCCTACAATGAGCAGTTCTTC. The chain uses TRBV20-1 and TRBJ2-1, with D maybe TRBD2 (6 bases). Germline assignment: CDR1 DFQATT and CDR2 SNEGSKA (reference sequence). There are 14 residues in the CDR3. The germline V and J ends were trimmed by 2 bases and 2 bases, with 10 bases remaining between them.

The chain uses TRBV3-1 and TRBJ2-4, with no clear D. Germline loops: CDR1 LGHDT, CDR2 YNNKEL (reference sequence). CDR3 length: 19 amino acids. Trimming left V 1 base short and J 0 bases short, with 19 bases between. The CDR3 reads CASSQGVAHHFIAKNIQYF. The DNA for the CDR3 is TGTGCCAGCAGCCAAGGGGTCGCGCATCATTTTATAGCCAAAAACATTCAGTACTTC.

CDR3 residues: CASSHQRRNQPQHF. The CDR3 nucleotides read TGTGCCAGCAGCCACCAACGTCGCAATCAGCCCCAGCATTTT. The genes are TRBV28 and TRBJ1-5; D is uncertain. Germline values: CDR1 MDHEN, CDR2 SYDVKM. The V and J ends lost 6 bases and 2 bases respectively, with 11 bases between them. There are 14 residues in the CDR3.

CDR3 in DNA: TGTGCCAGCAGCTCCAGTCCCGGGACTAGCGGGAGTGAGCAGTTCTTC. Residues: CASSSSPGTSGSEQFF. J is TRBJ2-1 and V is TRBV7-1; 14 bases map to TRBD2. TRBV7-1 is sorted into the ORF group, with uncertain function. The CDR3 extends over 16 amino acids. V gave up 3 bases and J gave up 9 bases; unmatched junction bases: 7.

This chain links TRBV2 with TRBJ2-1, with 13 bases aligning to TRBD2. J lost 6 bases, V lost 10 bases, and 6 bases had no gene match. Looked up from germline, CDR1 is SNHLY and CDR2 is FYNNEI. The CDR3 loop spans 14 amino acids. CDR3 nucleotide sequence: TGTGCCACCACAGGACTAGCGGGAGTCAATGAGCAGTTCTTC. Its translation: CATTGLAGVNEQFF.

This clonotype came up a few times. The chain employs TRBV29-1 and TRBJ1-1; possible D gene TRBD1, 6 bases. The CDR3 has 14 residues. The ends were cut back, 3 bases at V and 0 bases at J, with 11 bases in the middle. CDR1 is SQVTM and CDR2 is ANQGSEA in the germline V gene. CDR3 sequence (DNA): TGCAGCGTTGACAGGGGCCGGATGAACACTGAAGCTTTCTTT. It yields the protein CSVDRGRMNTEAFF.

The sample holds a few counts of this clonotype. The chain combines TRBV9 with TRBJ2-2; D is unresolved. Trimming cost V 0 bases and J 0 bases, with 6 bases left between them. CDR3 length equals 15 residues. The germline V gene encodes CDR1 SGDLS and CDR2 YYNGEE. CDR3 sequence: CASSVVGSNTGELFF. Written as DNA, the CDR3 is TGTGCCAGCAGCGTAGTTGGCTCGAACACCGGGGAGCTGTTTTTT.

This clonotype was seen only a few times. V is TRBV29-1 and J is TRBJ2-1, with D maybe TRBD2 (5 bases). CDR1 and CDR2 from the germline V gene are SQVTM and ANQGSEA. Trimming shortened V by 7 bases and J by 5 bases, and 12 bases separated the two germline ends. The CDR3 totals 12 residues. As DNA, the CDR3 is TGCAGCGAGGATGGAGGAAACAATGAGCAGTTCTTC. Protein product: CSEDGGNNEQFF.

This chain connects TRBV10-3 to TRBJ1-1; no reliable D call. CDR1 is ENHRY and CDR2 is SYGVKD in the germline V gene. V gave up 6 bases and J gave up 4 bases, with 9 bases separating them. The CDR3 spans 12 residues. This CDR3 is CAISRVGTEAFF. The CDR3 DNA sequence: TGTGCCATCAGCCGAGTTGGCACTGAAGCTTTCTTT.

The chain links TRBV6-2 or TRBV6-3 to TRBJ2-4; D is possibly TRBD2 (5 bases). The length of the CDR3 is 15 residues. V lost 2 bases, J lost 8 bases, and 16 bases lay in between. Germline loops: CDR1 MNHEY, CDR2 SVGEGT. CDR3 in amino acids: CASSYSGKTGYIQYF. The CDR3 DNA reads TGTGCCAGCAGTTACAGCGGAAAAACTGGATACATTCAGTACTTC.

The J gene is TRBJ1-2, the V gene TRBV2; D not certain. The length of the CDR3 is 13 residues. Trimming stripped 5 bases from V and 7 bases from J, with 14 bases between. Germline values: CDR1 SNHLY, CDR2 FYNNEI. For the CDR3, the DNA is TGTGCCAGCAGTCTAGACAACAGCGGTGGCTACACCTTC. Amino acids: CASSLDNSGGYTF.

The chain uses TRBV9 and TRBJ1-2; D gene ambiguous. Trimming took off 3 bases at V and 2 bases at J, with 26 bases between the two ends. CDR1 is SGDLS, CDR2 YYNGEE, per germline. CDR3 length equals 19 residues. The CDR3 nucleotides read TGTGCCAGCAGCGCCGGTCCCCCCCCCAAAGGCTCCTTGAACTATGGCTACACCTTC. Protein: CASSAGPPPKGSLNYGYTF.

This chain connects TRBV30 to TRBJ1-2, with a weak D call TRBD1 (5 bases). V lost 0 bases to trimming and J lost 7 bases, with 15 bases between them. The CDR3 runs to 14 residues. Per the germline V gene, CDR1 is GTSNPN and CDR2 is SVGIG (reference sequence). The CDR3 sequence is CAWSVLGQGTGYTF. Here the CDR3 DNA reads TGTGCCTGGAGTGTACTAGGGCAGGGAACTGGCTACACCTTC.